This TCR beta chain is drawn from a study of T-cell reconstitution after alpha-beta-depleted transplantation in children. V shed 6 bases and J 7 bases; nucleotides not matched to a gene: 8. The CDR3 length is 15 residues. The germline V gene has CDR1 MNHNS and CDR2 SASEGT. The library targeted TCRbeta and was prepared with unique molecular identifiers. MiXCR was run by TCRdb on the PCR reads, yielding one entry per CDR3 protein. The data hold 550,000 to 600,000 distinct CDR3 sequences, with around 23% observed a single time. This TCR was recovered from a boy in the first two years of life who had a stem cell transplant for acute myeloid leukemia, so the T cells may come from the graft donor. The sequences come from PBMCs, mostly from graft donor cells, collected 360 days after TCRalphabeta/CD19-depleted stem cell transplant. The chain employs TRBV6-1 and TRBJ1-6, with 8 bases matching TRBD1. The CDR3 is CASSSRGLRNSPLHF. The CDR3 nucleotides are TGTGCCAGCAGCTCCAGGGGGCTGAGGAATTCACCCCTCCACTTT.